This T cell receptor (beta chain) was sequenced during a study of T-cell memory formation after mild COVID-19. Whole-study results and caveats: CM and EM subsets held most contracting CD4+ clones; EMRA held CD8+ ones.

This clonotype has more than one count but fewer than ten. What it recognizes is unknown. TCRdb used MiXCR to reprocess the 5' RACE reads, holding one entry per CDR3 protein. The sample holds approximately 490,000 distinct CDR3 sequences, around 21% seen once. Trimming cost V 0 bases and J 6 bases, with 7 bases left between them. The CDR3 consists of 13 residues. CDR1 is SGHKS and CDR2 is YYEKEE in the germline V gene (reference sequence). V and J are TRBV5-5 and TRBJ2-1; D gene uncertain. The sample consisted of PBMCs or a T cell subset sorted from them (not recorded which). The source of this sequence is an adult woman who had mild COVID-19 (a few samples of this study predate the infection). Cell type and time point are not known. The CDR3 region has the DNA TGTGCCAGCAGCTTGGTTGGGTCCAATGAGCAGTTCTTC. This encodes CASSLVGSNEQFF.